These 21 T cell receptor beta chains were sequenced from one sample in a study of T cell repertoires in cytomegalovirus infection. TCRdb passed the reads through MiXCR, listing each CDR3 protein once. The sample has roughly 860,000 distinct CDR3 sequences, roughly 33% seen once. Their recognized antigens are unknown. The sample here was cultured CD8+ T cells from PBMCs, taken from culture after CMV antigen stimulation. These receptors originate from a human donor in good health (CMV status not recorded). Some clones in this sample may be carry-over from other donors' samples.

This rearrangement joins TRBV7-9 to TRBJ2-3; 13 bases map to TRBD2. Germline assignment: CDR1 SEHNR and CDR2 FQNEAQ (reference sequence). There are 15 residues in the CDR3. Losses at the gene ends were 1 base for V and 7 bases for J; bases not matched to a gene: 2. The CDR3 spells CASSLGTSGGHTQYF. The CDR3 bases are TGTGCCAGCAGCTTAGGGACTAGCGGGGGACATACGCAGTATTTT.

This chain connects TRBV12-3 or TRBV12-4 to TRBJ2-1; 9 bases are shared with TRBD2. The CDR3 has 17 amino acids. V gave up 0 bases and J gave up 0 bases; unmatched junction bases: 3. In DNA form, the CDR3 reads TGTGCCAGCAGTTTAGCTAGCGGGGGCAGCTCCTACAATGAGCAGTTCTTC. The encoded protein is CASSLASGGSSYNEQFF.

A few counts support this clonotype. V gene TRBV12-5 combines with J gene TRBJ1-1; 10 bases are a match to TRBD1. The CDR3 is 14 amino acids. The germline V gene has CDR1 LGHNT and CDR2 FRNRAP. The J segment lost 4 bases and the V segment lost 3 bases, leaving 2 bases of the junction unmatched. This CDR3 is CASGLGQGVTEAFF. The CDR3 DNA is TGTGCTAGTGGTTTAGGACAGGGGGTCACTGAAGCTTTCTTT.

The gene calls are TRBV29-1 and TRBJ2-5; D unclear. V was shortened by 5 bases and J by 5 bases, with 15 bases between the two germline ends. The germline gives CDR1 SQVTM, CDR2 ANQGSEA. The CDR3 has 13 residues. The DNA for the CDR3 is TGCAGCGTTCCTATGTGGCTGGGGGAGACCCAGTACTTC. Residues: CSVPMWLGETQYF.

The chain's CDR3 is CASTSWLETQYF. CDR3 sequence (DNA): TGTGCCAGCACCTCCTGGTTAGAGACCCAGTACTTC. The rearrangement joins TRBV11-2 to TRBJ2-5; D is uncertain. The germline CDR1 and CDR2 sequences are SGHAT and FQNNGV. This CDR3 has 12 residues. Between the trimmed V and J ends, which lost 7 bases and 4 bases, there was a span of 10 bases.

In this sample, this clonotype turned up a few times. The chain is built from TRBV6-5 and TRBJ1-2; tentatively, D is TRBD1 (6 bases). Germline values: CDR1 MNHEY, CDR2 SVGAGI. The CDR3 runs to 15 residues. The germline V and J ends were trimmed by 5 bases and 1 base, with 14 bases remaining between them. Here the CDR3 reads CASSQWTENNYGYTF. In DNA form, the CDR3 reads TGTGCCAGCAGTCAGTGGACAGAAAATAACTATGGCTACACCTTC.

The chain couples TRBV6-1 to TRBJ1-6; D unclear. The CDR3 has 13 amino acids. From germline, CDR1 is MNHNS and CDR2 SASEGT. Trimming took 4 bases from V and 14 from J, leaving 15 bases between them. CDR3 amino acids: CASSGASGRALHF. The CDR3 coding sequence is TGTGCCAGCAGTGGAGCGTCCGGGCGGGCCCTCCACTTT.

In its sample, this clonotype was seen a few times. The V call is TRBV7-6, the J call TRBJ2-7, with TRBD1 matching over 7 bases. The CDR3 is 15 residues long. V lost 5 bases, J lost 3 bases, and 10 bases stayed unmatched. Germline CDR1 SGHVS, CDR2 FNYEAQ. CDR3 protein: CASSHARDSYYEQYF. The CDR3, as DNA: TGTGCCAGCAGCCACGCCCGGGACAGCTACTACGAGCAGTACTTC. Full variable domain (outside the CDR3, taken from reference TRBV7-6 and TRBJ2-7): GAGVSQSPRYKVTKRGQDVALRCDPISGHVSLYWYRQALGQGPEFLTYFNYEAQQDKSGLPNDRFSAERPEGSISTLTIQRTEQRDSAMYRCASSHARDSYYEQYFGPGTRLTVT.

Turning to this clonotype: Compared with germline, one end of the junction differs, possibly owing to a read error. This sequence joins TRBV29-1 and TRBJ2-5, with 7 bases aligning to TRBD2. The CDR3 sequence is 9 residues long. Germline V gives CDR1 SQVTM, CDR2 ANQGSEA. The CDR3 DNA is TGCAGCGTCGGGACTACCCGGAACTTC. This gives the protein CSVGTTRNF. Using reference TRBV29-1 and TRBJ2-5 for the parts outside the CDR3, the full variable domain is SAVISQKPSRDICQRGTSLTIQCQVDSQVTMMFWYRQQPGQSLTLIATANQGSEATYESGFVIDKFPISRPNLTFSTLTVSNMSPEDSSIYLCSVGTTRNFGPGTRLLVL.

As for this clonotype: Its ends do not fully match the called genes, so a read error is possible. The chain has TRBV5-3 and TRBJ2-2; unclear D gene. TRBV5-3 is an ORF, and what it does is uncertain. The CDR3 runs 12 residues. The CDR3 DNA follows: TGTGCCAGCAGCTTGGCCCCCCGGGAGCTGTTTTTT. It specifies CASSLAPRELFF.

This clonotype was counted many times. The CDR3 loop is CASSFDRSSGANVLTF. CDR3 sequence (DNA): TGTGCCAGCAGTTTTGACAGGAGCTCTGGGGCCAACGTCCTGACTTTC. V is TRBV12-3 or TRBV12-4 and J is TRBJ2-6, with D perhaps TRBD1 (6 bases). This CDR3 region has 16 residues. V lost 3 bases and J 0 bases, leaving 9 bases between the germline ends.

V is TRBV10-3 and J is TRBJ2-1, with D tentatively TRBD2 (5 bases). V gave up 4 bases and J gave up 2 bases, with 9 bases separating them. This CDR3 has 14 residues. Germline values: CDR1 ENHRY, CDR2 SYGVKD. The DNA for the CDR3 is TGTGCCATCAGTGCCGAGGGCCCCTACAATGAGCAGTTCTTC. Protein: CAISAEGPYNEQFF.

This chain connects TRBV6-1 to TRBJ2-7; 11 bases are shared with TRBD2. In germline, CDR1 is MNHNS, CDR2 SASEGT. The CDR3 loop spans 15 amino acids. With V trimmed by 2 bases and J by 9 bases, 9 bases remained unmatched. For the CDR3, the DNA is TGTGCCAGCAGTGAATGGGCCTTAGCGGGGGGGGCGCAGTACTTC. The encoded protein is CASSEWALAGGAQYF.

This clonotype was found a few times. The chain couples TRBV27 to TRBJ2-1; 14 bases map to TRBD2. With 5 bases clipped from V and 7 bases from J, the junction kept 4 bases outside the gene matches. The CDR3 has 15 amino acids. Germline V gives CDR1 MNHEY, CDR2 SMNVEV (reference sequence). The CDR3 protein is CASSMTSGGANEQFF. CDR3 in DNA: TGTGCCAGCAGTATGACTAGCGGGGGGGCGAATGAGCAGTTCTTC.

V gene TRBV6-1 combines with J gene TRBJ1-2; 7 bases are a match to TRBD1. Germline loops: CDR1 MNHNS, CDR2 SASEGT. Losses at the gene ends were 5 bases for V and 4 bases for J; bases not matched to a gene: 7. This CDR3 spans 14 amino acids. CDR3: CASSIGQEVYGYTF. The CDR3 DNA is TGTGCCAGCAGTATAGGACAGGAAGTCTATGGCTACACCTTC.

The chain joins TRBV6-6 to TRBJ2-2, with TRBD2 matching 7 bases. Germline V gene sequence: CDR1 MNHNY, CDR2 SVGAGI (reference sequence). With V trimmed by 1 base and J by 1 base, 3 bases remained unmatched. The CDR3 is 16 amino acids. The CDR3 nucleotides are TGTGCCAGCAGTTACTGGGCGGGGGAGAACACCGGGGAGCTGTTTTTT. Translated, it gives CASSYWAGENTGELFF.

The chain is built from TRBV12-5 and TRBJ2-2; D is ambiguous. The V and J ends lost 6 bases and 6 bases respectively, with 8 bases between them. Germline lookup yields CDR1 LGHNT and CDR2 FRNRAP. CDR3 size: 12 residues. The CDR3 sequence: CASGQDPGELFF. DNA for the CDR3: TGTGCTAGTGGGCAGGACCCCGGGGAGCTGTTTTTT.

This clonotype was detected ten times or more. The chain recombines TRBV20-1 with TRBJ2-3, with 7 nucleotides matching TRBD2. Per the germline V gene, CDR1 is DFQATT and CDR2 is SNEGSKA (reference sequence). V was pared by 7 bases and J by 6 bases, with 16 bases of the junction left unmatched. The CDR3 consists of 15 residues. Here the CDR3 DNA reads TGCAGTGGCTCACAGCGGGAACACTACGTGGATACGCAGTATTTT. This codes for CSGSQREHYVDTQYF.

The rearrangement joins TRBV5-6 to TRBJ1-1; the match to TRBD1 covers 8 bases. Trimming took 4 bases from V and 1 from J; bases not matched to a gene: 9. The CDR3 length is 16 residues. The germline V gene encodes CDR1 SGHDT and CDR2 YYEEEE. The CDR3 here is CASSPLRGPKNTEAFF. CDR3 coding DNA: TGTGCCAGCAGCCCGCTCAGGGGGCCTAAGAACACTGAAGCTTTCTTT.

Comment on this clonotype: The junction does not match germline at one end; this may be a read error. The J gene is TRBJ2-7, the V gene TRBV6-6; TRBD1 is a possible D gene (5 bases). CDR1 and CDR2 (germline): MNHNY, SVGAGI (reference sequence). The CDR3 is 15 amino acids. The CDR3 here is CASSYPGASSNEQYF. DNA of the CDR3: TGTGCCAGCAGTTACCCTGGGGCCTCCTCCAACGAGCAGTACTTC.

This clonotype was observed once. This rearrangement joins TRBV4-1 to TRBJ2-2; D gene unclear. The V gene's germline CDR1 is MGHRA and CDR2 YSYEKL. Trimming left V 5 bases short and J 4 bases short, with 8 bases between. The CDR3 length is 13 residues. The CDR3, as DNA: TGCGCCAGCAGCTACGGGTTCACCGGGGAGCTGTTTTTT. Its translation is CASSYGFTGELFF.